Presented here are 7 T cell receptor beta chains from one specimen sequenced in a study of a mutant IDH1 vaccine in newly diagnosed glioma. Stated time point: baseline, week 1 (first vaccination visit). Sample treatment: pre-vaccination baseline after standard-of-care therapy. Assay used: immunoSEQ multiplex PCR; TCRdb lists only in-frame clones, some missing. The sample has some 90,000 clones; 82% are singletons. Source: PBMCs, taken from a glioma patient treated with radiotherapy, temozolomide or both. These receptors all come from a man aged 40-50 years with glioma. Some clones in this sample may be carry-over from other donors' samples.

V gene TRBV25-1 combines with J gene TRBJ2-5, with D possibly TRBD1 on 5 matching bases. CDR3 size: 15 residues. Germline CDR1 is MGHDK and CDR2 is SYGVNS. V was pared by 2 bases and J by 0 bases, with 10 bases between. The CDR3 DNA is TGTGCCAGCAGTGAACAGGGTTGGTACCAAGAGACCCAGTACTTC. It is translated as CASSEQGWYQETQYF.

This clone was observed a few times. The V and J genes are TRBV19 and TRBJ1-5, with D hard to call. This CDR3 contains 13 residues. The V end lost 5 bases, the J end lost 6 bases, and 11 bases lay between the germline ends. Per the germline V gene, CDR1 is LNHDA and CDR2 is SQIVND (reference sequence). The CDR3 loop reads CASSLLGSQPQHF. Written as DNA, the CDR3 is TGTGCCAGTAGTCTTTTGGGAAGTCAGCCCCAGCATTTT. Combining the CDR3 with reference TRBV19 and TRBJ1-5 gives the whole variable domain DGGITQSPKYLFRKEGQNVTLSCEQNLNHDAMYWYRQDPGQGLRLIYYSQIVNDFQKGDIAEGYSVSREKKESFPLTVTSAQKNPTAFYLCASSLLGSQPQHFGDGTRLSIL.

V gene TRBV19 combines with J gene TRBJ2-5, with D perhaps TRBD1 (5 bases). Germline CDR1 and CDR2: LNHDA and SQIVND (reference sequence). V was clipped by 3 bases and J by 7 bases, with 24 bases between them. CDR3 length: 17 residues. The CDR3 protein is CASSIRVGVTPDGTQYF. CDR3 DNA sequence: TGTGCCAGTAGTATTCGGGTAGGGGTGACCCCGGATGGGACCCAGTACTTC.

This chain uses TRBV4-2 with TRBJ2-1; no firm D call. Germline loops: CDR1 LGHNA, CDR2 YNFKEQ. The V and J ends lost 6 bases and 6 bases respectively, with 9 bases between them. This CDR3 contains 12 residues. The CDR3 spells CASSQKGNEQFF. The CDR3 coding sequence is TGTGCCAGCAGTCAAAAGGGCAATGAGCAGTTCTTC.

This chain joins TRBV6-6 and TRBJ2-3, with 12 positions matching TRBD2. This CDR3 has 16 residues. The germline V gene has CDR1 MNHNY and CDR2 SVGAGI (reference sequence). The V segment lost 6 bases and the J segment 1 base; nucleotides outside the gene matches: 5. CDR3 protein: CASRGASGGGTDTQYF. As DNA, the CDR3 is TGTGCCAGCAGGGGGGCTAGCGGGGGGGGCACAGATACGCAGTATTTT.

The chain employs TRBV7-9 and TRBJ1-6, with 7 nucleotides matching TRBD1. Germline V CDR1 and CDR2: SEHNR, FQNEAQ (reference sequence). J lost 8 bases, V lost 5 bases, and 6 bases had no gene match. CDR3 size: 14 residues. The CDR3 spells CASSPTGSYSPLHF. The DNA of the CDR3 is TGTGCCAGCAGCCCGACAGGGAGTTATTCACCCCTCCACTTT.

The CDR3 protein is CASSLASLQETQYF. The CDR3 DNA reads TGCGCCAGCAGCTTGGCGTCGCTTCAAGAGACCCAGTACTTC. V usage is TRBV5-1 and J usage is TRBJ2-5; D ambiguous. Germline CDR1 SGHRS, CDR2 YFSETQ. V lost 0 bases and J lost 2, with 8 bases in between. CDR3 length: 14 amino acids. The complete variable domain, with remaining parts taken from reference TRBV5-1 and TRBJ2-5, reads KAGVTQTPRYLIKTRGQQVTLSCSPISGHRSVSWYQQTPGQGLQFLFEYFSETQRNKGNFPGRFSGRQFSNSRSEMNVSTLELGDSALYLCASSLASLQETQYFGPGTRLLVL.